Sequencing of this T cell receptor beta chain was carried out in a study of post-analysis software for immune sequencing data. The study's findings and limits: Included in a set of a few TRBV segments more frequent in patients than controls were TRBV5-6, TRBV5-1 and TRBV20-1. By F measure, samples from a shared preparation batch strongly co-clustered.

This clonotype occurred many times. What it binds is unknown. The V end was cut by 5 bases, the J end by 3 bases, with 14 bases between. Germline V gene data show CDR1 as SGHTA and CDR2 as FQGNSA. This CDR3 is 14 amino acids long. Each TCR beta cDNA library carried unique molecular identifiers. MiXCR, run by TCRdb on the PCR reads, gives a single entry per CDR3 protein. The repertoire holds about 150,000 distinct CDR3 sequences, with approximately 30% as singletons. The V call is TRBV7-2, the J call TRBJ2-7; tentative D call: TRBD1 (5 bases). The sequence came from a girl under 18 with multiple sclerosis. The source material was blood. CDR3 residues: CASSLGQARYEQYF. CDR3 sequence (DNA): TGTGCCAGCAGCCTCGGACAAGCCCGCTACGAGCAGTACTTC.